Ten or more counts support the clone carrying this T cell receptor (beta chain). Its specificity is not known. The sample is drawn from a study of T cells after yellow fever vaccination. General observations from the study: Clonotypes appearing in both CD4 and CD8 compartments existed, and their share was small.

The CDR3 has 14 residues. Germline V gene lookup returns CDR1 LNHDA and CDR2 SQIVND (reference sequence). Deletions cut 3 bases from V and 5 bases from J, with 13 bases between. TCR cDNA, made by 5'RACE template switching, carried an added universal primer site and UMIs. TCRdb re-called the 5' RACE reads with MiXCR, one entry per CDR3 protein. The repertoire has roughly 140,000 distinct CDR3 sequences, about 7.7% of them found once; the top ten carry under 0.95%. The sequence came from a man younger than 40 who received the YFV17D yellow fever vaccine. The sample here was CD4+ T cells sorted from PBMCs, taken 5 days after the yellow fever booster vaccination. The chain links TRBV19 to TRBJ2-5; D may be TRBD1 or TRBD2 (5 bases each). The CDR3 reads CASSILGPGETQYF. CDR3 sequence (DNA): TGTGCCAGTAGTATTTTGGGGCCGGGGGAGACCCAGTACTTC.